There are many counts of the clone carrying this TCR beta chain. Relative to the germline gene, one junction end is altered; a read error may explain this. The entry originates in a study of T-cell reconstitution after alpha-beta-depleted transplantation in children. The germline CDR1 and CDR2 sequences are SGHRS and YFSETQ. CDR3 length: 14 amino acids. Unique molecular identifiers were used in preparing the TCRbeta library. One entry per CDR3 protein results from TCRdb running MiXCR on the PCR reads. The sample consists of roughly 500,000 distinct CDR3 sequences, about 18% of them appearing once. This clonotype was sampled from a human donor who donated a stem cell graft to a child with acute lymphoblastic leukemia. This rearrangement joins TRBV5-1 to TRBJ1-1, with a possible D match to TRBD1 (6 bases). The sample in question was PBMCs from the stem cell graft donor, obtained from the stem cell graft. DNA of the CDR3: TGTGCCAGCAGTTTAGGGGGGCCGGGGACTGAAGCTTTCTTT. It codes for CASSLGGPGTEAFF.